Reported below is one TCR beta chain. Its target is unknown. The data are from a study of cytomegalovirus exposure and HLA in healthy donors. V lost 7 bases to trimming and J lost 0 bases, with 12 bases between them. This CDR3 is built from 14 residues. Germline V gives CDR1 SEHNR, CDR2 FQNEAQ (reference sequence). Findings and limits, study-wide: There were a few CMV-associated chains whose specificity for CMV antigens was confirmed in vitro. According to the study, 180 or so TCR beta chains were cytomegalovirus-associated.

Produced via immunoSEQ multiplex PCR; TCRdb's table is partial and in-frame only. The sample shows more than 95,000 clones, about 96% of them seen only once. The sequenced sample consisted of PBMCs. V is TRBV7-9 and J is TRBJ1-1, with TRBD1 as a possible D gene (5 bases). The receptor was derived from a man between 18 and 35 years old in good health and CMV-seronegative. The CDR3 DNA sequence: TGTGCCAGCATCCTCCCGGGGGTGAACACTGAAGCTTTCTTT. It is translated as CASILPGVNTEAFF.